A single sample gave rise to the 16 T cell receptor beta chains below, sequenced in a study of T cell responses to AZD1222 COVID-19 vaccine. Produced via immunoSEQ multiplex PCR; TCRdb's table is partial and in-frame only. Of approximately 76,000 clones listed, about 90% are singletons. The material sequenced was peripheral blood, taken on day 0 of MenACWY control vaccination. Receptors were obtained from an adult in good health.

The chain has TRBV29-1 and TRBJ1-2; possibly TRBD1 for D (6 bases). The CDR3 is made up of 14 amino acids. The V end was cut by 4 bases, the J end by 4 bases, with 16 bases between. Germline-derived CDR1 and CDR2 are SQVTM and ANQGSEA. This CDR3 reads CSVAVQGAGYGYTF. CDR3 sequence (DNA): TGCAGCGTTGCGGTACAGGGTGCTGGCTATGGCTACACCTTC.

This rearrangement joins TRBV5-4 to TRBJ1-2; possibly TRBD1 for D (5 bases). Trimming cost V 4 bases and J 0 bases, with 10 bases left between them. The CDR3 is made up of 14 amino acids. Germline-derived CDR1 and CDR2 are SGHNT and YYREEE (reference sequence). The CDR3, as DNA: TGTGCCAGCAGCCAAAAGGGGACTAACTATGGCTACACCTTC. This gives the protein CASSQKGTNYGYTF.

This rearrangement joins TRBV11-3 to TRBJ2-1; D call uncertain. Trimming stripped 4 bases from V and 3 bases from J, with 7 bases between. Germline CDR1 SGHNT, CDR2 YENEEA. The CDR3 length is 13 residues. CDR3 amino acids: CASSSAGYNEQFF. The CDR3 DNA sequence: TGTGCCAGCAGCTCCGCCGGCTACAATGAGCAGTTCTTC.

The J gene is TRBJ1-2, the V gene TRBV3-1 (or the pseudogene TRBV3-2); D may be TRBD1 (6 bases). The CDR3 has 11 amino acids. In germline, CDR1 is LGHDT, CDR2 YNNKEL (reference sequence). V shed 4 bases and J shed 8 bases, with 8 bases lying between them. The DNA of the CDR3 is TGTGCCAGCAGCCGGGGACAAGGCTACACCTTC. Its protein product is CASSRGQGYTF.

The J gene is TRBJ2-5, the V gene TRBV25-1, with D possibly TRBD2 on 5 matching bases. The germline CDR1 and CDR2 sequences are MGHDK and SYGVNS. Trimming shortened V by 6 bases and J by 1 base, and 9 bases separated the two germline ends. The CDR3 extends over 13 amino acids. CDR3: CASRRGSQETQYF. CDR3 bases: TGTGCCAGCAGACGGGGAAGCCAAGAGACCCAGTACTTC.

V and J are TRBV12-5 and TRBJ1-4; D unclear. V dropped 3 bases and J dropped 8 bases, with 10 bases sitting between them. This CDR3 spans 13 amino acids. Germline V lookup: CDR1 LGHNT, CDR2 FRNRAP. The CDR3 region is CASGLSSKEKLFF. The CDR3 region has the DNA TGTGCTAGTGGTTTAAGTAGTAAGGAAAAACTGTTTTTT. Using reference TRBV12-5 and TRBJ1-4 for the parts outside the CDR3, the full variable domain is DARVTQTPRHKVTEMGQEVTMRCQPILGHNTVFWYRQTMMQGLELLAYFRNRAPLDDSGMPKDRFSAEMPDATLATLKIQPSEPRDSAVYFCASGLSSKEKLFFGSGTQLSVL.

A single count supports this clone. This chain links TRBV19 with TRBJ2-2; the D gene is possibly TRBD1 (5 bases). The CDR3 runs to 13 residues. The V end lost 7 bases, the J end lost 1 base, and 7 bases lay between the germline ends. The V gene's germline CDR1 is LNHDA and CDR2 SQIVND (reference sequence). CDR3 coding DNA: TGTGCCAGTACTACAGGGAACACCGGGGAGCTGTTTTTT. Its translation: CASTTGNTGELFF. Drawing the rest from reference TRBV19 and TRBJ2-2, the complete variable domain is DGGITQSPKYLFRKEGQNVTLSCEQNLNHDAMYWYRQDPGQGLRLIYYSQIVNDFQKGDIAEGYSVSREKKESFPLTVTSAQKNPTAFYLCASTTGNTGELFFGEGSRLTVL.

The chain links TRBV3-1 (or the pseudogene TRBV3-2) to TRBJ1-2; D ambiguous. V was shortened by 1 base and J by 7 bases, with 7 bases between the two germline ends. CDR1 LGHDT and CDR2 YNNKEL come from the germline V gene (reference sequence). The CDR3 runs to 12 residues. CDR3 nucleotide sequence: TGTGCCAGCAGCCAAGCTACGTTTGGCTACACCTTC. Encoded protein: CASSQATFGYTF.

This clone was detected only once. The chain combines TRBV4-1 with TRBJ1-1; D gene uncertain. This CDR3 region has 13 residues. Germline V gene sequence: CDR1 MGHRA, CDR2 YSYEKL. Trimming left V 3 bases short and J 6 bases short, with 11 bases between. CDR3 in amino acids: CASSQGGGPEAFF. The CDR3 bases are TGCGCCAGCAGCCAGGGCGGCGGGCCTGAAGCTTTCTTT.

CDR3 coding DNA: TGTGCCAGCAGCTTGGATGGGTCGGGAGCGGTAGATACGCAGTATTTT. It is translated as CASSLDGSGAVDTQYF. V and J are TRBV5-8 and TRBJ2-3; D is perhaps TRBD2 (6 bases). V lost 0 bases and J 5 bases, leaving 16 bases between the germline ends. Germline CDR1 reads SGHTS; CDR2 reads YDEGEE. This CDR3 is 16 amino acids long.

The chain has TRBV30 and TRBJ1-4, with 10 nucleotides matching TRBD1. Germline values: CDR1 GTSNPN, CDR2 SVGIG (reference sequence). The CDR3 loop spans 15 amino acids. Trimming took 2 bases from V and 7 from J; bases not matched to a gene: 7. The CDR3, as DNA: TGTGCCTGGAGTCCCCCGACAGGGGGCTTTGAAAAACTGTTTTTT. Translation: CAWSPPTGGFEKLFF.

This clone was detected a few times. The chain employs TRBV7-9 and TRBJ2-7; 11 bases match TRBD2. The CDR3 is 14 amino acids. Trimming cost V 3 bases and J 3 bases; bases outside gene matches: 1. Germline lookup yields CDR1 SEHNR and CDR2 FQNEAQ (reference sequence). CDR3 protein: CASSFLAGGYEQYF. Here the CDR3 DNA reads TGTGCCAGCAGCTTTCTAGCGGGAGGCTACGAGCAGTACTTC.

The V gene is TRBV11-2, the J gene TRBJ2-2; a weak D match, TRBD2 (6 bases). The length of the CDR3 is 16 residues. V shed 0 bases and J shed 4 bases, with 12 bases lying between them. Germline CDR1 and CDR2: SGHAT and FQNNGV. This CDR3 reads CASSLDRGIPTGELFF. In DNA, the CDR3 is TGTGCCAGCAGCTTAGATCGCGGGATCCCCACCGGGGAGCTGTTTTTT.

The chain couples TRBV30 to TRBJ1-1; D remains ambiguous. Trimming stripped 2 bases from V and 1 base from J, with 14 bases between. The CDR3 covers 15 residues. Per the germline V gene, CDR1 is GTSNPN and CDR2 is SVGIG (reference sequence). The CDR3 DNA sequence: TGTGCCTGGAGTCTTTCCCCCTCGGGGAACACTGAAGCTTTCTTT. It is translated as CAWSLSPSGNTEAFF.

The chain employs TRBV30 and TRBJ1-1, with TRBD1 as a possible D gene (6 bases). With 2 bases removed from V and 3 bases from J, the gap between germline ends came to 13 bases. In germline, CDR1 is GTSNPN, CDR2 SVGIG (reference sequence). This CDR3 comprises 14 residues. CDR3 amino acids: CAWSLEGVDTEAFF. The CDR3 coding sequence is TGTGCCTGGAGTCTCGAGGGGGTGGACACTGAAGCTTTCTTT.

This sequence joins TRBV4-1 and TRBJ2-5; 7 positions agree with TRBD1. Germline CDR1 is MGHRA and CDR2 is YSYEKL. The CDR3 sequence is 16 residues long. V shed 0 bases and J 1 base; nucleotides not matched to a gene: 5. CDR3 region: CASSQDGYRGQETQYF. CDR3 bases: TGCGCCAGCAGCCAAGATGGTTACAGGGGCCAAGAGACCCAGTACTTC.